The 14 T cell receptor beta chains listed next were all sequenced from one sample in a study of T cells in Graves' hyperthyroidism and ophthalmopathy. Researchers took RNA transcripts and amplified the TCR beta CDR3 regions from them. The HTBI primer set drove a first-round RT-PCR of the TCR CDR3. From the multiplex PCR reads, TCRdb called clonotypes with MiXCR, one entry per CDR3 protein. Of around 600,000 distinct CDR3 sequences listed, more than 14% are singletons. Sequencing was performed on blood. The source is a woman aged 50 to 60 with Graves' ophthalmopathy.

The table lists this clonotype with a count of one. The CDR3 sequence: CASSSPTSGRYNEQFF. CDR3 sequence (DNA): TGTGCCAGCAGCTCCCCGACTAGCGGACGATACAATGAGCAGTTCTTC. J is TRBJ2-1 and V is TRBV5-4, with TRBD2 identical over 9 bases. Germline trimming cut 3 bases from V and 4 bases from J; bases unmatched to any gene: 8. Germline CDR1 and CDR2: SGHNT and YYREEE (reference sequence). The CDR3 covers 16 residues.

There are many counts of this clonotype. The chain has TRBV7-2 and TRBJ2-1; 8 nucleotides align to TRBD2. The V gene's germline CDR1 is SGHTA and CDR2 FQGNSA. The CDR3 runs 16 residues. Unmatched junction bases numbered 10, after V lost 5 bases and J lost 4 bases. CDR3 DNA sequence: TGTGCCAGCAGCCGCATCTCCAGCGGGAGTTACAATGAGCAGTTCTTC. It encodes CASSRISSGSYNEQFF.

This clonotype has more than one count but fewer than ten. V is TRBV20-1 and J is TRBJ1-5; 12 bases are shared with TRBD1. The CDR3 covers 19 residues. V dropped 0 bases and J dropped 2; count of bases not matched to a gene: 11. The germline gives CDR1 DFQATT, CDR2 SNEGSKA (reference sequence). This chain's CDR3 is CSARDSGTGGNSGNQPQHF. The CDR3 DNA sequence: TGCAGTGCTAGAGACTCCGGGACAGGGGGCAATAGTGGCAATCAGCCCCAGCATTTT.

This clonotype has ten or more counts. The chain employs TRBV5-1 and TRBJ2-3; 8 bases are shared with TRBD1. Germline V gene lookup returns CDR1 SGHRS and CDR2 YFSETQ. CDR3 length equals 15 residues. Germline trimming cut 4 bases from V and 0 bases from J; bases unmatched to any gene: 4. CDR3 sequence reads: CASSLRGLSTDTQYF. As DNA, the CDR3 is TGCGCCAGCAGCCTCAGGGGGCTGAGCACAGATACGCAGTATTTT.

This clonotype was seen ten or more times. The chain employs TRBV7-8 and TRBJ1-6, with 7 bases lining up with TRBD1. Looked up from germline, CDR1 is SGHVS and CDR2 is FQNEAQ. With V trimmed by 5 bases and J by 7 bases, 5 bases remained unmatched. The CDR3 runs to 14 residues. The CDR3 here is CASSLGTANSPLHF. CDR3 DNA: TGTGCCAGCAGCCTCGGGACAGCAAATTCACCCCTCCACTTT.

The sample holds a few counts of this clonotype. V is TRBV7-3 and J is TRBJ2-2, with TRBD2 matching over 13 bases. Trimming removed 5 bases from V and 6 bases from J; junction bases left unmatched: 6. Germline CDR1 and CDR2: SGHTA and FQGTGA. The CDR3 has 16 residues. CDR3 DNA: TGTGCCAGCAGCGAAACTAGCGGGAGGGCCTCCGGGGAGCTGTTTTTT. It specifies CASSETSGRASGELFF.

The J gene is TRBJ2-2, the V gene TRBV9, with 7 bases lining up with TRBD2. CDR1 is SGDLS and CDR2 is YYNGEE in the germline V gene. CDR3 length: 21 amino acids. Trimming took 3 bases from V and 3 from J; bases not matched to a gene: 23. CDR3 amino acids: CASSGGAKQEGGPLDTGELFF. CDR3 bases: TGTGCCAGCAGCGGAGGGGCCAAGCAGGAGGGAGGGCCGCTTGACACCGGGGAGCTGTTTTTT.

In nucleotides, the CDR3 is TGTGCCAGCACCTCGACAGGGGGATCCTACGAGCAGTACTTC. This encodes CASTSTGGSYEQYF. This rearrangement joins TRBV13 to TRBJ2-7; 9 positions agree with TRBD1. Germline trimming cut 7 bases from V and 1 base from J; bases unmatched to any gene: 5. CDR1 PRHDT and CDR2 FYEKMQ come from the germline V gene (reference sequence). The CDR3 covers 14 residues. Filled out from reference TRBV13 and TRBJ2-7, the complete variable domain reads AAGVIQSPRHLIKEKRETATLKCYPIPRHDTVYWYQQGPGQDPQFLISFYEKMQSDKGSIPDRFSAQQFSDYHSELNMSSLELGDSALYFCASTSTGGSYEQYFGPGTRLTVT.

This chain connects TRBV7-3 to TRBJ2-3; the D is unclear. This CDR3 has 14 residues. V was pared by 5 bases and J by 1 base, with 10 bases between. The V gene's germline CDR1 is SGHTA and CDR2 FQGTGA. CDR3 residues: CASSTSSGTDTQYF. CDR3 nucleotide sequence: TGTGCCAGCAGCACCTCATCTGGCACAGATACGCAGTATTTT.

The chain uses TRBV12-3 or TRBV12-4 and TRBJ2-1; D gene ambiguous. There are 18 residues in the CDR3. The V end was cut by 6 bases, the J end by 0 bases, with 21 bases between. CDR3 sequence: CASSQNPLGHRSYNEQFF. In DNA form, the CDR3 reads TGTGCCAGCAGCCAAAACCCATTAGGGCATCGCTCCTACAATGAGCAGTTCTTC.

This clonotype has a count of ten or more. The genes are TRBV30 and TRBJ2-1; D uncertain. V lost 3 bases, J lost 9 bases, and 9 bases lay in between. Germline V gene lookup returns CDR1 GTSNPN and CDR2 SVGIG (reference sequence). The CDR3 consists of 11 residues. CDR3: CAWSPKSEQFF. The DNA for the CDR3 is TGTGCCTGGAGCCCCAAAAGTGAGCAGTTCTTC.

The chain links TRBV27 to TRBJ2-7; TRBD2 is a possible D gene (5 bases). V was cut by 6 bases and J by 0 bases, with 6 bases left in between. Germline CDR1 MNHEY, CDR2 SMNVEV (reference sequence). This CDR3 comprises 12 residues. The CDR3 is CASRDFSYEQYF. In DNA form, the CDR3 reads TGTGCCAGCAGGGACTTCTCCTACGAGCAGTACTTC.

Many counts were recorded for this clonotype. This chain connects TRBV19 to TRBJ2-3; D is perhaps TRBD1 or TRBD2 (5 bases each). Germline assignment: CDR1 LNHDA and CDR2 SQIVND (reference sequence). V shed 3 bases and J shed 6 bases, with 16 bases lying between them. The CDR3 consists of 15 residues. The CDR3 protein is CASSIGFAGTDTQYF. In DNA form, the CDR3 reads TGTGCCAGTAGTATTGGTTTTGCAGGGACGGATACGCAGTATTTT.

This clonotype has ten or more counts. J is TRBJ2-7 and V is TRBV6-5, with D perhaps TRBD2 (6 bases). CDR3 length: 16 amino acids. Germline lookup yields CDR1 MNHEY and CDR2 SVGAGI. V gave up 0 bases and J gave up 0 bases, with 12 bases separating them. The CDR3 DNA is TGTGCCAGCAGTTACTCGCGCCTAGCGAACTCCTACGAGCAGTACTTC. Protein sequence: CASSYSRLANSYEQYF.